The rows below give T cell receptor beta chains drawn from one sample of a study of regulatory T cells in long-lasting Graves disease. TCRdb reprocessed the multiplex PCR reads with MiXCR, giving one entry per CDR3 protein. The table lists roughly 500,000 distinct CDR3 sequences, 20% to 25% of them singletons, with less than 9% in the top ten. Material: peripheral blood mononuclear cells (PBMCs), obtained when the disease was refractory, from a patient treated with antithyroid drugs. Every receptor here comes from a female donor with Graves disease. Each CDR3 is given with its conserved first and last residue. Fields, in order: CDR3 protein, CDR3 DNA, D gene, clone size, J gene, V gene. The D gene is left open where the match is weak. The listing skips clone size in some rows; elsewhere it reads once, few, many or a size class.

CASSSSRDRGIPEAFF,TGTGCCAGCAGTTCCTCAAGGGACAGGGGAATACCTGAAGCTTTCTTT,TRBD1,.,TRBJ1-1,TRBV28
CASRDLGTSNYGYTF,TGTGCCAGCAGGGATTTAGGGACCTCTAACTATGGCTACACCTTC,.,.,TRBJ1-2,TRBV5-4
CASSLVWTGAAEQYF,TGTGCCAGCAGTTTAGTTTGGACAGGGGCTGCCGAGCAGTACTTC,TRBD1,many,TRBJ2-7,TRBV12-3/TRBV12-4
CASSWTGGDTGELFF,TGTGCCAGCAGTTGGACAGGGGGTGACACCGGGGAGCTGTTTTTT,TRBD1,many,TRBJ2-2,TRBV6-2/TRBV6-3
CASASGGPVFFLYEQYF,TGTGCCAGCGCTTCCGGAGGTCCAGTCTTTTTTCTCTACGAGCAGTACTTC,.,many,TRBJ2-7,TRBV28
CASSQKPVSDEKLFF,TGCGCCAGCAGCCAAAAGCCAGTTTCCGATGAAAAACTGTTTTTT,.,.,TRBJ1-4,TRBV4-1
CASSPEAWTEAFF,TGTGCCAGCAGCCCGGAGGCGTGGACTGAAGCTTTCTTT,.,.,TRBJ1-1,TRBV5-4
CASSLRPSYSNQPQHF,TGTGCCAGCAGTTTACGTCCGTCATATAGCAATCAGCCCCAGCATTTT,.,many,TRBJ1-5,TRBV6-2/TRBV6-3
CATSRLGTGFYEQYF,TGTGCCACCAGCAGACTTGGGACAGGGTTCTACGAGCAGTACTTC,TRBD1,.,TRBJ2-7,TRBV15
CASRETPNTGELFF,TGTGCCAGTAGGGAGACACCGAACACCGGGGAGCTGTTTTTT,.,many,TRBJ2-2,TRBV19
CASSYYTSGRSYEQYF,TGTGCCAGCAGTTACTATACTAGCGGGAGGTCCTACGAGCAGTACTTC,TRBD2,.,TRBJ2-7,TRBV6-2/TRBV6-3
CASSQQRRAYEQYF,TGTGCCAGCAGCCAACAGAGGAGGGCTTACGAGCAGTACTTC,.,many,TRBJ2-7,TRBV11-2
CASSFPGRTLGETQYF,TGTGCCAGCAGTTTCCCGGGCAGGACCCTCGGGGAGACCCAGTACTTC,.,many,TRBJ2-5,TRBV28
CASSLGTGVSTEAFF,TGTGCCAGCAGCTTAGGTACAGGGGTCAGCACTGAAGCTTTCTTT,TRBD1,few,TRBJ1-1,TRBV7-9
CSVYTEQDPPLNTEAFF,TGCAGCGTCTACACTGAACAGGACCCTCCCCTGAACACTGAAGCTTTCTTT,.,few,TRBJ1-1,TRBV29-1
CASSQVVPLAGSTEAFF,TGCGCCAGCAGCCAAGTCGTCCCTCTGGCAGGAAGCACTGAAGCTTTCTTT,.,few,TRBJ1-1,TRBV4-1
CATTRGWQEETQYF,TGTGCCACCACCCGGGGATGGCAGGAAGAGACCCAGTACTTC,.,few,TRBJ2-5,TRBV5-5
CASNTLKTGDGYTF,TGTGCCAGCAACACCTTGAAGACAGGGGATGGCTACACCTTC,TRBD1,many,TRBJ1-2,TRBV27
CASSDRTGPGELFF,TGTGCCAGCAGTGACCGGACAGGGCCCGGGGAGCTGTTTTTT,TRBD1,many,TRBJ2-2,TRBV2
CASSSSLGGDYGYTF,TGTGCCAGCAGTTCATCCCTGGGGGGCGACTATGGCTACACCTTC,.,.,TRBJ1-2,TRBV6-9
CASSVYGGPGEQYF,TGTGCCAGCAGCGTATATGGGGGGCCAGGTGAGCAGTACTTC,.,.,TRBJ2-7,TRBV9
CASSQDWEERGYTF,TGCGCCAGCAGCCAAGATTGGGAGGAGAGGGGCTACACCTTC,.,.,TRBJ1-2,TRBV4-1